These 23 T cell receptor beta chains were all obtained from the same sample, sequenced in a study of tumor-infiltrating lymphocytes in primary liver carcinoma. The authors made TCR beta cDNA from 400 to 550 ng total RNA with a constant-region primer. Each TCR beta library was derived from three nested multiplex PCR rounds that employed slightly modified ARM-PCR. The two initial PCR rounds, roughly 9 cycles each, used TRBV1-TRBV30 forward and C-beta reverse primers. Using its own MiXCR run on the multiplex PCR reads, TCRdb lists one record per CDR3 protein. Seen here are 300,000 to 400,000 distinct CDR3 sequences, about 60% observed once, and the top ten hold roughly 8.9%. Germline DNA was also extracted, and blood RNA was taken from unsorted whole blood. Input material: peripheral blood. These receptors came from a man aged 40-49 years with primary liver carcinoma and hepatitis B virus infection.

A remark on this clonotype: The germline gene is not matched at one end of the junction; a read error may be the cause. This chain links TRBV6-6 with TRBJ2-1, with D maybe TRBD2 (6 bases). The CDR3 consists of 17 residues. Germline CDR1 and CDR2: MNHNY and SVGAGI (reference sequence). The CDR3 DNA reads TGTGCCAGCAGTTACTCGAATGTAGGGAGGCTCTACAATGTGCAGTTCTTC. It codes for CASSYSNVGRLYNVQFF.

Worth noting for this clonotype: With a much larger clone just one base away, this may be a read error. The V gene is TRBV6-1, the J gene TRBJ1-1, with 12 bases fitting TRBD1. Germline V gives CDR1 MNHNS, CDR2 SASEGT. The CDR3 has 18 amino acids. CDR3 coding DNA: TGTGCCAGCAGTCTCTTTCTAGGGACAGGGGGCCGGTCTGGTGAAACTTTCTTT. It specifies CASSLFLGTGGRSGETFF.

The V gene is TRBV11-2, the J gene TRBJ1-2; D remains unclear. CDR1 and CDR2 (germline): SGHAT, FQNNGV. With 9 bases removed from V and 9 bases from J, the gap between germline ends came to 29 bases. The CDR3 runs to 16 residues. CDR3 nucleotide sequence: TGTGCCAGTAGCCCCGACACCGGGTGGTGGATTAGAAGCTACACCTTC. Translation gives CASSPDTGWWIRSYTF.

V usage is TRBV4-3 and J usage is TRBJ2-5, with TRBD2 matching 7 bases. The CDR3 has 16 amino acids. Germline assignment: CDR1 LGHNA and CDR2 YSLEER. V lost 1 base, J lost 4 bases, and 9 bases stayed unmatched. The CDR3 DNA is TGCGCCAGCAGCCAAGGGGTAGCGGGTGGGGGAGAGACCCAGTACTTC. Amino acids: CASSQGVAGGGETQYF.

Concerning this clonotype: One end of the junction does not line up with germline, which may come from a read error. The chain carries TRBV5-1 and TRBJ2-2, with 9 bases that match TRBD2. CDR1 is SGHRS and CDR2 is YFSETQ in the germline V gene. CDR3 length equals 15 residues. The CDR3 DNA is TGCGCCAGCAGCTTGGGGACTAGCGACACCGGGGAACTGTTTTTT. This codes for CASSLGTSDTGELFF.

This clonotype was picked up many times. This chain connects TRBV14 to TRBJ2-7; the D is unclear. The CDR3 is 16 residues long. Trimming took off 0 bases at V and 5 bases at J, with 17 bases between the two ends. CDR1 and CDR2 from the germline V gene are SGHDN and FVKESK. CDR3 DNA sequence: TGTGCCAGCAGCCAAGATAAGAAAACCGGATTGGACGAGCAGTACTTC. As protein: CASSQDKKTGLDEQYF. The variable domain in full, completed from reference TRBV14 and TRBJ2-7, reads EAGVTQFPSHSVIEKGQTVTLRCDPISGHDNLYWYRRVMGKEIKFLLHFVKESKQDESGMPNNRFLAERTGGTYSTLKVQPAELEDSGVYFCASSQDKKTGLDEQYFGPGTRLTVT.

Notes on this clonotype: A read error is likely, as this CDR3 ends without the conserved phenylalanine or tryptophan. J is TRBJ2-1 and V is TRBV11-2; weak D call: TRBD2 (6 bases). The CDR3 loop spans 12 amino acids. CDR1 is SGHAT, CDR2 FQNNGV, per germline. CDR3 nucleotide sequence: TGTGCAAGCAACACGGGACTGGATGAGCAGTTCCTC. The encoded protein is CASNTGLDEQFL.

The rearrangement uses TRBV28 and TRBJ1-5; TRBD1 agrees at 9 bases. Germline V gene data show CDR1 as MDHEN and CDR2 as SYDVKM. The CDR3 covers 17 residues. Trimming at V came to 3 bases and at J to 1 base, leaving 7 bases not matched to a gene. The DNA of the CDR3 is TGTGCCAGCAGTTTCCTGGGACAGGGTCAGAGCAATCAGCCCCAGCATTTT. The encoded protein is CASSFLGQGQSNQPQHF.

With respect to this clonotype: At one end, the junction sequence differs from germline, possibly due to a read error. V gene TRBV11-2 combines with J gene TRBJ2-6; the match to TRBD2 covers 8 bases. From germline, CDR1 is SGHAT and CDR2 FQNNGV. The CDR3 has 17 residues. The CDR3 coding sequence is TGTGCCAGCACTTCACTAGCGGTTCTCTCTGGGGCCAACGACCTGACTTTC. The encoded protein is CASTSLAVLSGANDLTF.

The chain carries TRBV6-1 and TRBJ2-5; D ambiguous. Trimming removed 4 bases from V and 5 bases from J, with 23 bases in between. Germline V gene data show CDR1 as MNHNS and CDR2 as SASEGT. The CDR3 covers 17 residues. The CDR3 is CASSGASVAVLLETQYF. The CDR3 DNA is TGTGCCAGCAGTGGAGCGTCGGTAGCCGTCCTCCTGGAGACCCAGTACTTC.

The chain couples TRBV6-6 to TRBJ2-5; 13 bases match TRBD2. The V gene end was trimmed by 6 bases and the J gene end by 4 bases; junction bases not matched to a gene: 20. This CDR3 has 20 amino acids. Germline-derived CDR1 and CDR2 are MNHNY and SVGAGI (reference sequence). CDR3 DNA sequence: TGTGCCAGCAGCCAATGGGGTTTACTGACTAGCGGGAGGACCGTAGAGACCCAGTACTTC. It is translated as CASSQWGLLTSGRTVETQYF.

Only a few counts were recorded for this clonotype. The chain links TRBV5-5 to TRBJ1-3; 7 bases align to TRBD1. Germline CDR1 is SGHKS and CDR2 is YYEKEE (reference sequence). The CDR3 consists of 14 residues. With 4 bases clipped from V and 6 bases from J, the junction kept 7 bases outside the gene matches. The CDR3 DNA follows: TGTGCCAGCAGCCTCGACAGGGCGATAAACACCATATATTTT. It yields the protein CASSLDRAINTIYF.

V usage is TRBV29-1 and J usage is TRBJ2-1; maybe TRBD2 (6 bases). Germline CDR1 and CDR2: SQVTM and ANQGSEA. CDR3 length equals 14 residues. V was trimmed by 4 bases and J by 4 bases, leaving 14 bases between them. In DNA form, the CDR3 reads TGCAGCGTTGCGCTTGCGGGGAGTTACAATGAGCAGTTCTTC. Its protein product is CSVALAGSYNEQFF.

J is TRBJ1-1 and V is TRBV5-6; D not resolved. There are 14 residues in the CDR3. Trimming shortened V by 4 bases and J by 2 bases, and 12 bases separated the two germline ends. Germline V gene lookup returns CDR1 SGHDT and CDR2 YYEEEE. CDR3 loop: CASSLHGFNTEAFF. CDR3 DNA sequence: TGTGCCAGCAGCCTTCACGGATTTAACACTGAAGCTTTCTTT. The variable domain in full, completed from reference TRBV5-6 and TRBJ1-1, reads DAGVTQSPTHLIKTRGQQVTLRCSPKSGHDTVSWYQQALGQGPQFIFQYYEEEERQRGNFPDRFSGHQFPNYSSELNVNALLLGDSALYLCASSLHGFNTEAFFGQGTRLTVV.

This CDR3 is CASQPDRDPGSTEAFF. CDR3 nucleotide sequence: TGTGCCAGTCAACCCGACCGGGACCCCGGAAGCACTGAAGCTTTCTTT. This chain connects TRBV6-1 to TRBJ1-1; weak D call: TRBD1 (5 bases). From germline, CDR1 is MNHNS and CDR2 SASEGT. CDR3 length: 16 residues. The germline V and J ends were trimmed by 9 bases and 4 bases, with 24 bases remaining between them.

Concerning this clonotype: The CDR3 carries no conserved terminal phenylalanine or tryptophan, so it likely arises from a read error. This chain uses TRBV29-1 with TRBJ2-5; no clear D. V shed 2 bases and J shed 0 bases, with 4 bases lying between them. The CDR3 length is 12 residues. Germline V gives CDR1 SQVTM, CDR2 ANQGSEA. The CDR3, as DNA: TGCAGCGTTGAACAGAACCAAGAGACCCAGTACCTC. It specifies CSVEQNQETQYL.

This clonotype was detected once. Sequence at one end of the junction differs from germline and may be a read error. The chain recombines TRBV5-4 with TRBJ1-1; the match to TRBD1 covers 7 bases. CDR1 is SGHNT, CDR2 YYREEE, per germline (reference sequence). The CDR3 extends over 13 amino acids. The CDR3 protein is CVSLIQGFTEAFF. The CDR3 nucleotides are TGTGTCAGCCTAATACAGGGGTTCACTGAAGCTTTCTTT. Full variable domain (outside the CDR3, taken from reference TRBV5-4 and TRBJ1-1): ETGVTQSPTHLIKTRGQQVTLRCSSQSGHNTVSWYQQALGQGPQFIFQYYREEENGRGNFPPRFSGLQFPNYSSELNVNALELDDSALYLCVSLIQGFTEAFFGQGTRLTVV.

The table lists this clonotype with a count of one. The gene calls are TRBV5-1 and TRBJ2-1; D tentatively fits TRBD1 or TRBD2 (6 bases each). CDR3 length: 13 residues. With 1 base removed from V and 8 bases from J, the gap between germline ends came to 10 bases. Germline CDR1 and CDR2: SGHRS and YFSETQ. CDR3 DNA: TGCGCCAGCAGCTTGTATAGGGGGGATGAGCAGTTCTTC. This sequence encodes CASSLYRGDEQFF.

V is TRBV12-3 or TRBV12-4 and J is TRBJ1-1; D is possibly TRBD1 (5 bases). V shed 5 bases and J shed 1 base, with 11 bases lying between them. The CDR3 contains 14 residues. Written as DNA, the CDR3 is TGTGCCAGCAGTGGGACGGGCGGGAACACTGAAGCTTTCTTT. As protein: CASSGTGGNTEAFF.

A word on this clonotype: A much larger clone sits a single nucleotide away, making a read error possible. The gene calls are TRBV29-1 and TRBJ2-7; 13 nucleotides align to TRBD2. Germline CDR1 is SQVTM and CDR2 is ANQGSEA. This CDR3 region has 17 residues. Here the CDR3 DNA reads TGCAGCGTTTCTAGACGGACTAGCGGGGGAAGCTCCCACGAGCAGTACTTC. It specifies CSVSRRTSGGSSHEQYF.

Points on this clonotype: A much larger clone differs from this one at a single base, so this may be a read error. V usage is TRBV6-2 or TRBV6-3 and J usage is TRBJ2-7; D is ambiguous. CDR3 length equals 14 residues. Germline values: CDR1 MNHEY, CDR2 SVGEGT. The CDR3 reads CVSSYSGVPYEQYF. The DNA for the CDR3 is TGTGTCAGCAGTTACTCTGGGGTTCCCTACGAGCAGTACTTC.

Comments on this clonotype: An end of the junction differs from the germline gene, which may be a read error. This chain links TRBV11-2 with TRBJ2-1; the match to TRBD2 covers 10 bases. Per the germline V gene, CDR1 is SGHAT and CDR2 is FQNNGV. The CDR3 contains 15 residues. CDR3 coding DNA: TGTGCCAGCAGCCCTCTAGCGGGAGACGAGAATGGGCAGTTCTTC. The encoded protein is CASSPLAGDENGQFF.

As to this clonotype: No conserved phenylalanine or tryptophan is present at the end of the CDR3, so a read error is the likely explanation. The CDR3 nucleotides are TGCGCCAGCAGTCGAGCGGACCCGAGCTCCTATAATGAGCAGTTCCTC. It translates to CASSRADPSSYNEQFL. The rearrangement links TRBV4-1 to TRBJ2-1; TRBD2 is a possible D gene (5 bases). There are 16 residues in the CDR3. CDR1 and CDR2 from the germline V gene are MGHRA and YSYEKL.